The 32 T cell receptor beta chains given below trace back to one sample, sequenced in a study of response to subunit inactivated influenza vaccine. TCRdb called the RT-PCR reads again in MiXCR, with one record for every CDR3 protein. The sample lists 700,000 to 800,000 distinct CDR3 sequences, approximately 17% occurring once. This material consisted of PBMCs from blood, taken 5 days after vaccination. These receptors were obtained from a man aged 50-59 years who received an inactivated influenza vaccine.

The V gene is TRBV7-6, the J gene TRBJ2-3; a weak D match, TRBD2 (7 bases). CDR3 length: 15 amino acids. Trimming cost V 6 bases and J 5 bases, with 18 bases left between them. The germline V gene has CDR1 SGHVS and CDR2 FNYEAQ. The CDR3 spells CASSSRGGRGDTQYF. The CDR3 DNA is TGTGCCAGCAGTTCAAGGGGGGGGCGCGGAGATACGCAGTATTTT. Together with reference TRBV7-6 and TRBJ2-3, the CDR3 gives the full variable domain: GAGVSQSPRYKVTKRGQDVALRCDPISGHVSLYWYRQALGQGPEFLTYFNYEAQQDKSGLPNDRFSAERPEGSISTLTIQRTEQRDSAMYRCASSSRGGRGDTQYFGPGTRLTVL.

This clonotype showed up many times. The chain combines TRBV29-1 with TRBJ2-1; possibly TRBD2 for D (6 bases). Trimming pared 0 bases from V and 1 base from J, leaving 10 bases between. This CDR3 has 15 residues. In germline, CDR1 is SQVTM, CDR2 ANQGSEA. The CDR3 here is CSVEDRGKSYNEQFF. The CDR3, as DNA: TGCAGCGTTGAAGATCGGGGGAAATCCTACAATGAGCAGTTCTTC.

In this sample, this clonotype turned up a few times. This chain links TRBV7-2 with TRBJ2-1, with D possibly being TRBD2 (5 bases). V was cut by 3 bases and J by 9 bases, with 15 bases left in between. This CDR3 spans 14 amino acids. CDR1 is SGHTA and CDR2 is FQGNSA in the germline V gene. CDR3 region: CASSFNRGMGEQFF. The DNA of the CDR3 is TGTGCCAGCAGCTTCAATCGGGGAATGGGTGAGCAGTTCTTC.

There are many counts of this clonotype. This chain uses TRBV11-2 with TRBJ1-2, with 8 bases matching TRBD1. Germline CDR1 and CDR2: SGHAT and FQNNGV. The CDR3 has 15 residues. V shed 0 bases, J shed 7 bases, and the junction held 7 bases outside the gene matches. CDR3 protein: CASSLEQGGYLGYTF. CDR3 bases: TGTGCCAGCAGCTTAGAACAGGGGGGTTACCTTGGCTACACCTTC.

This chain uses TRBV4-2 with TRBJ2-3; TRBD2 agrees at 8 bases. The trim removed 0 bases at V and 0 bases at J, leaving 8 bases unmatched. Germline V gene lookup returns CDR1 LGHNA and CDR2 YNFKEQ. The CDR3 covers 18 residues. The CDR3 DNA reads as TGTGCCAGCAGCCAAGACTTTTTAGCGGGGTCTAGCACAGATACGCAGTATTTT. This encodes CASSQDFLAGSSTDTQYF.

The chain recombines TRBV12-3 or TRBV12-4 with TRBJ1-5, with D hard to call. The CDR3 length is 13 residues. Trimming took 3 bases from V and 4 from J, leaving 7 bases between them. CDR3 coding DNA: TGTGCCAGCAGTTTGGTTCGAAATCAGCCCCAGCATTTT. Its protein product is CASSLVRNQPQHF.

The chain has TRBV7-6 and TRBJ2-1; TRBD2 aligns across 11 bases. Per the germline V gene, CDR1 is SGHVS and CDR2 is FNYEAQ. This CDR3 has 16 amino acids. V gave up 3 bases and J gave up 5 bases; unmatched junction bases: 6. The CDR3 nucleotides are TGTGCCAGCAGCTTCGCCGGGACTAGCGGTAACAATGAGCAGTTCTTC. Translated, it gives CASSFAGTSGNNEQFF.

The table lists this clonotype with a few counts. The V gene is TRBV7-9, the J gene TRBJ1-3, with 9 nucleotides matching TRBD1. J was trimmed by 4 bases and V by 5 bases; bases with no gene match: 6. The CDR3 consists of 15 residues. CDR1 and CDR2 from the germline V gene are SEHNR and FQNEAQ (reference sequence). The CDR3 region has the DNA TGTGCCAGCAGCCGAACAGGGGGCAGAGGAAACACCATATATTTT. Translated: CASSRTGGRGNTIYF. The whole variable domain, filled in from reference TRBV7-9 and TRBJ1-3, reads DTGVSQNPRHKITKRGQNVTFRCDPISEHNRLYWYRQTLGQGPEFLTYFQNEAQLEKSRLLSDRFSAERPKGSFSTLEIQRTEQGDSAMYLCASSRTGGRGNTIYFGEGSWLTVV.

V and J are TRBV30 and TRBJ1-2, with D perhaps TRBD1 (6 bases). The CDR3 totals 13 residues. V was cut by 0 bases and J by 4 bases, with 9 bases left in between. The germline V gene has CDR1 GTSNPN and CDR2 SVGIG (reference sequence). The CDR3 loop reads CAWSVRQAYGYTF. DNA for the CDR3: TGTGCCTGGAGTGTACGACAGGCCTATGGCTACACCTTC.

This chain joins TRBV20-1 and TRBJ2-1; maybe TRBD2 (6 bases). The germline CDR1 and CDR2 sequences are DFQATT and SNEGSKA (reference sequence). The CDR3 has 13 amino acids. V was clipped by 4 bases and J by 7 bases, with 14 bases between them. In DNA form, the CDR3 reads TGCAGTGCTACTCGGCGGCTAGCGAATGAGCAGTTCTTC. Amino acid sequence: CSATRRLANEQFF.

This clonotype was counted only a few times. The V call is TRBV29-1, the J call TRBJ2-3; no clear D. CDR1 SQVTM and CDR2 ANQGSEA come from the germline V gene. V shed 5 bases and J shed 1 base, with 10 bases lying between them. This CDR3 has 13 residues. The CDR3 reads CSVSTRRTDTQYF. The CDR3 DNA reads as TGCAGCGTTTCGACACGACGCACAGATACGCAGTATTTT.

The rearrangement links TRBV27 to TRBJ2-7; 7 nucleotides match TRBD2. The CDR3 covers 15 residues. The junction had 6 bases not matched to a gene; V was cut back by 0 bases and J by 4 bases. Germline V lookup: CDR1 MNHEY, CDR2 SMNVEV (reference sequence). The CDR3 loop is CASSLSWAGEYEQYF. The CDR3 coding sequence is TGTGCCAGCAGTTTATCGTGGGCGGGAGAGTACGAGCAGTACTTC.

CDR3 DNA: TGTGCCAGCAGTTTAAATGACGCCCTAGGGGGGCGGGAGCAGTACTTC. Translation: CASSLNDALGGREQYF. The genes are TRBV12-3 or TRBV12-4 and TRBJ2-7; D is perhaps TRBD1 or TRBD2 (6 bases each). V dropped 2 bases and J dropped 7 bases, with 21 bases sitting between them. The CDR3 sequence is 16 residues long.

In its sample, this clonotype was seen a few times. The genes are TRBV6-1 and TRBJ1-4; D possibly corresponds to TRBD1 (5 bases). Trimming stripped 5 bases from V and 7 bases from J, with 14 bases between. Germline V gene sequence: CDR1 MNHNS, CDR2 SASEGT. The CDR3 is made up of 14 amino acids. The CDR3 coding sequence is TGTGCCAGCAGTCCTTACAGGAATGGTGAAAAACTGTTTTTT. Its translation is CASSPYRNGEKLFF.

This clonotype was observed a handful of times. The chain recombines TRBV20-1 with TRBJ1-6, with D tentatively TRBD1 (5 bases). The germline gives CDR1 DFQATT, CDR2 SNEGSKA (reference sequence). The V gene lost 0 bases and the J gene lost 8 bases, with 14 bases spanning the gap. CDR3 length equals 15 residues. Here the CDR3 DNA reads TGCAGTGCTAGAGATAGGGGCAGGAACGATTCACCCCTCCACTTT. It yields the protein CSARDRGRNDSPLHF.

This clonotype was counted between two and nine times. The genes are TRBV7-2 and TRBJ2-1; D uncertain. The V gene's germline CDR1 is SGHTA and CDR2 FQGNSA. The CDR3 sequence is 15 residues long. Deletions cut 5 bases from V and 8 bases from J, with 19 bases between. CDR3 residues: CASSPTPGRFYEQFF. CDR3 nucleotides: TGTGCCAGCAGCCCCACTCCAGGACGGTTTTATGAGCAGTTCTTC.

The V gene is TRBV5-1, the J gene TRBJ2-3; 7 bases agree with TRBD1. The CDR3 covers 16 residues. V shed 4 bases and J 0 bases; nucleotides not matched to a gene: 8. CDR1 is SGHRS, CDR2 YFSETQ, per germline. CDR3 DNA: TGCGCCAGCAGCGCCGCCGGGACAGCTAGCACAGATACGCAGTATTTT. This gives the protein CASSAAGTASTDTQYF.

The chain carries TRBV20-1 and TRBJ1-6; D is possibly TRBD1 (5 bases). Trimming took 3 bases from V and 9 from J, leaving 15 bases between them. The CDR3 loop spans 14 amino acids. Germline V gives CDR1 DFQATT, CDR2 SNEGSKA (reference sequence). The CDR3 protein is CSASGTQGISPLHF. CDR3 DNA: TGCAGTGCTAGTGGGACGCAGGGTATTTCACCCCTCCACTTT.

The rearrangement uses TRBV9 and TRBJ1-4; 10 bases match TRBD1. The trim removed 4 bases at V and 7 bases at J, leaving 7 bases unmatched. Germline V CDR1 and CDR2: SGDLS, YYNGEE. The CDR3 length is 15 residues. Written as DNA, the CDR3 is TGTGCCAGCAGCCCAATTAGGGACAGGGGTGAAAAACTGTTTTTT. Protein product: CASSPIRDRGEKLFF.

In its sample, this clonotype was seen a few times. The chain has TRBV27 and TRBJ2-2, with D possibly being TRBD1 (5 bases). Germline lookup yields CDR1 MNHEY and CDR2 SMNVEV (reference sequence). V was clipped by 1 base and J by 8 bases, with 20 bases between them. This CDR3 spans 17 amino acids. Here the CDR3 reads CASSLWVWGGQTGELFF. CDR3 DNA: TGTGCCAGCAGTTTATGGGTTTGGGGTGGACAAACGGGGGAGCTGTTTTTT.

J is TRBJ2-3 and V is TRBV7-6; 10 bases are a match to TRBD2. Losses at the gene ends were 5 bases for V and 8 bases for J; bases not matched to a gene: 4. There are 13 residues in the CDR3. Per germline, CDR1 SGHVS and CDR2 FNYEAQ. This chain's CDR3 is CASSLLAGSTQYF. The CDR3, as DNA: TGTGCCAGCAGCCTACTAGCGGGGAGTACGCAGTATTTT.

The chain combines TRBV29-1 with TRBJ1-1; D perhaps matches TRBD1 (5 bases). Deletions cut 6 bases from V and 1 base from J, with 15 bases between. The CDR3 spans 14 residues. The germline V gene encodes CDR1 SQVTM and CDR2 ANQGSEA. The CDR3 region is CSVNPGTTNTEAFF. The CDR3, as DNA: TGCAGCGTCAACCCCGGGACCACGAACACTGAAGCTTTCTTT.

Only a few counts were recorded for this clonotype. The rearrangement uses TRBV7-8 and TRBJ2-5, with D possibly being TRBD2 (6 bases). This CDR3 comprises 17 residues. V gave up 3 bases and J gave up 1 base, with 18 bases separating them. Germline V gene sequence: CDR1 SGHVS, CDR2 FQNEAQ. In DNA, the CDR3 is TGTGCCAGCAGCTTGGGGCGAGGGTGGAGGGGCCAAGAGACCCAGTACTTC. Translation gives CASSLGRGWRGQETQYF.

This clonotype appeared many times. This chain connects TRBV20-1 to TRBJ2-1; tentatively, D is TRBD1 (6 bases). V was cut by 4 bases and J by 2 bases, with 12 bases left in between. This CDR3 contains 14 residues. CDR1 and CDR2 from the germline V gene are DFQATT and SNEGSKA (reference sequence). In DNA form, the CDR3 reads TGCAGTGCTATAGAGGCAGGGGCCTACAATGAGCAGTTCTTC. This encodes CSAIEAGAYNEQFF.

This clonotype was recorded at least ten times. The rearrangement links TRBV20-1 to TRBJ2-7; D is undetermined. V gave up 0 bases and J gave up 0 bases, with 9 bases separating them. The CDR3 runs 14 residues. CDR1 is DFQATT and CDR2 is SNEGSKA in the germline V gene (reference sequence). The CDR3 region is CSARDSVFSYEQYF. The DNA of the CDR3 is TGCAGTGCTAGAGATTCCGTATTCTCCTACGAGCAGTACTTC.

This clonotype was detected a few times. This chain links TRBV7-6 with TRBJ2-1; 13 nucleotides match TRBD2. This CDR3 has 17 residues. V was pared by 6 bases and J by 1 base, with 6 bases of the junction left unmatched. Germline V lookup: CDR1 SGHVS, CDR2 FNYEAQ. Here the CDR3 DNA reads TGTGCCAGCAGGGCCGGGACTAGCGGGAATTCCTACAATGAGCAGTTCTTC. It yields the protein CASRAGTSGNSYNEQFF.

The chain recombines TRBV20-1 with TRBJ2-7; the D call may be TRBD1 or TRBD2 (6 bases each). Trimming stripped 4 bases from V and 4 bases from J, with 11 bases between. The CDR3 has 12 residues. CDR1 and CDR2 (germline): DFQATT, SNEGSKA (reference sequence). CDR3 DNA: TGCAGTGCTACCGGGGGCGAGTACGAGCAGTACTTC. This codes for CSATGGEYEQYF.

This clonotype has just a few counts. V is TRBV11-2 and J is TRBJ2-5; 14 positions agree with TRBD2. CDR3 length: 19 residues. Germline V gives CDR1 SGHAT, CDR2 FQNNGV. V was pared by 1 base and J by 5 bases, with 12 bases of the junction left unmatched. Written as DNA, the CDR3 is TGTGCCAGCAGCTTAGTCATAGGGACTAGCGGGGGTCCCCCGGAGACCCAGTACTTC. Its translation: CASSLVIGTSGGPPETQYF.

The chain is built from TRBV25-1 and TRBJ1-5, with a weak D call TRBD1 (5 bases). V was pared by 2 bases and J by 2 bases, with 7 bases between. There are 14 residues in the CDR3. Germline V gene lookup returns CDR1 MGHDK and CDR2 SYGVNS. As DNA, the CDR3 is TGTGCCAGCAGTGAAGTAGGGGGCAATCAGCCCCAGCATTTT. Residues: CASSEVGGNQPQHF.

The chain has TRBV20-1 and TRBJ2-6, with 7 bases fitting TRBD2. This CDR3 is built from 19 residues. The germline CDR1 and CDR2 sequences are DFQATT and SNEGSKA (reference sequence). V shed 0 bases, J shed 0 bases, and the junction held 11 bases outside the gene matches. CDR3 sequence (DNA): TGCAGTGCTAGAGATTACAGCGGGACCCTTAACTCTGGGGCCAACGTCCTGACTTTC. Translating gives CSARDYSGTLNSGANVLTF.

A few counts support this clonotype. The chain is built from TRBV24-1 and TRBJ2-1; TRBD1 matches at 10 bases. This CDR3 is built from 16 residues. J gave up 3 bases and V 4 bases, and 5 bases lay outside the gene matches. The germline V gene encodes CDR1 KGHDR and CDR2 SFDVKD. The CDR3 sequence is CATSEPRDRGYNEQFF. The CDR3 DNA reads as TGTGCCACCAGTGAACCCCGGGACAGGGGCTACAATGAGCAGTTCTTC.

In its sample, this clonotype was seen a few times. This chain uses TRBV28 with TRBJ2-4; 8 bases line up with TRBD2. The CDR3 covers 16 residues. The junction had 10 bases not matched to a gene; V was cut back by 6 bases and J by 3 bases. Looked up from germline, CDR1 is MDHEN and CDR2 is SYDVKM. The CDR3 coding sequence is TGTGCCAGCAGGATAGACGGGAGGGCCGGCAAAAACATTCAGTACTTC. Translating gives CASRIDGRAGKNIQYF.